This T cell receptor beta chain was retrieved from a study of Graves' ophthalmopathy and Graves' hyperthyroidism. Trimming at V came to 10 bases and at J to 10 bases, leaving 12 bases not matched to a gene. The CDR3 is made up of 15 amino acids. Looked up from germline, CDR1 is ENHRY and CDR2 is SYGVKD. Amplification targeted the TCR beta CDR3 regions, with RNA transcripts as the source material. The authors performed first-round RT-PCR with HTBI primers and then a second-round multiplex PCR. TCRdb fed the multiplex PCR reads into MiXCR, producing one record per CDR3 protein. The data hold 650,000 to 900,000 distinct CDR3 sequences, with roughly 40% observed a single time.

This receptor was obtained from an adult man with Graves' ophthalmopathy. The J gene is TRBJ1-6, the V gene TRBV10-3; TRBD1 agrees at 11 bases. The sample taken for sequencing was peripheral blood. This chain's CDR3 is CASGLGTGGMSPLHF. DNA for the CDR3: TGTGCCAGCGGCTTAGGGACAGGGGGTATGTCACCCCTCCACTTT.